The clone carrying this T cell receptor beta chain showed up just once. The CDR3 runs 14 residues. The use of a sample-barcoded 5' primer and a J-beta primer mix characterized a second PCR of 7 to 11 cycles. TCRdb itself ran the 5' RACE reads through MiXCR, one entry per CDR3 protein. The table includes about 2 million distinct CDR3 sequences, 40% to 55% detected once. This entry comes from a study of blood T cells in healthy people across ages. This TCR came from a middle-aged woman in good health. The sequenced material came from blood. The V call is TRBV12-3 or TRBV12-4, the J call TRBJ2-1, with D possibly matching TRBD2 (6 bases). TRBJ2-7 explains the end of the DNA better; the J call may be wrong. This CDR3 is CASRIAATYNEQYF. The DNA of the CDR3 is TGTGCCAGCAGAATAGCGGCCACCTACAATGAGCAGTACTTC.